This T cell receptor beta chain is drawn from a study of T cell responses to AZD1222 COVID-19 vaccine. This clone was seen a single time. Its antigen is undetermined. An end of the junction does not agree with germline; a read error may underlie this. Overall study findings and caveats: Just a handful of AZD1222 recipients tested seropositive at baseline. Close to half of all spike-specific TCRs reportedly target regions of the variants that are unmutated.

Germline V gene sequence: CDR1 SGDLS, CDR2 YYNGEE. This CDR3 spans 15 amino acids. Profiled with immunoSEQ multiplex PCR; TCRdb holds only in-frame clones, not every one. The sample lists around 140,000 clones, 80% to 95% seen once, with under 4.5% in the top ten. The V and J genes are TRBV9 and TRBJ2-3; TRBD2 is a possible D gene (6 bases). The sequence was obtained from an adult in good health. The sequences come from peripheral blood, collected on day 0 of AZD1222 vaccination. CDR3 in amino acids: CASSVGGTSRDTQYF. The CDR3, as DNA: TGTGCCAGCAGCGTAGGGGGCACTAGCAGAGATACGCAGTATTTT.